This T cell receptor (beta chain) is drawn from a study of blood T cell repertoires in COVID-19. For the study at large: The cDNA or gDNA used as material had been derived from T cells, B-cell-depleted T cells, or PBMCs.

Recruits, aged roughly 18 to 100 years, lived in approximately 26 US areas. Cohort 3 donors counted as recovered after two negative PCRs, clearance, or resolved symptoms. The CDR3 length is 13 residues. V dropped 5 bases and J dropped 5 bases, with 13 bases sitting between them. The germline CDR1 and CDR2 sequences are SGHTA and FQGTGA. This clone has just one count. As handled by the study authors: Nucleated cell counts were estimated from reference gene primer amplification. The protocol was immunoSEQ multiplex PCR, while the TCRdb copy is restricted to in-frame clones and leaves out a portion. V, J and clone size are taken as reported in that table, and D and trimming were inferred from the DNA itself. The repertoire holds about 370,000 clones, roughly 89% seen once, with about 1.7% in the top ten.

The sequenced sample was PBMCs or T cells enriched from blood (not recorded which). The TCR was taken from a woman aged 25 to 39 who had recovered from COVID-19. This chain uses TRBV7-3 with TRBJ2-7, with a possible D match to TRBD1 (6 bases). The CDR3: CASSPRAGDEQYF. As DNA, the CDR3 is TGTGCCAGCAGCCCCCGAGCAGGGGACGAGCAGTACTTC.